This T cell receptor beta chain was sequenced during a study of T-cell memory formation after mild COVID-19. Only a few counts were recorded for this clonotype. Its target is not known. CDR3 size: 16 residues. Germline loops: CDR1 LNHDA, CDR2 SQIVND (reference sequence). V lost 5 bases and J lost 3; bases outside the gene matches: 11. TCRdb re-called the 5' RACE reads with MiXCR, one entry per CDR3 protein. The sample shows roughly 130,000 distinct CDR3 sequences, more than 15% of them seen only once. Study observations and caveats: Clones which contracted sat mainly in CM and EM if CD4+, and in EMRA if CD8+. CD4/CD8 balance characterized clones contracting day 15 to 85, and CD4+ skew characterized later expanders.

Sequencing used PBMCs or a T cell subset sorted from them (not recorded which). The source is an adult woman who had mild COVID-19 (a few samples of this study predate the infection). Cell type and time point are not known. The V call is TRBV19, the J call TRBJ2-7; 9 bases fit TRBD1. The CDR3 protein is CASSGSGTGQRYEQYF. The CDR3 coding sequence is TGTGCCAGTAGTGGATCCGGGACAGGGCAGCGCTACGAGCAGTACTTC.